This T cell receptor beta chain was captured by sequencing in a study of beta chain features in type 1 diabetes. Reverse transcription of all isolated RNA meant that expressed TCRB transcripts were sequenced. Naive, central memory and regulatory T cell samples yielded around 3.3 million reads on average. Here immunoSEQ multiplex PCR was the method, and the copy in TCRdb shows in-frame clones only, minus some. The sample yields about 140,000 clones, 6.9% seen once. V gave up 5 bases and J gave up 5 bases, with 12 bases separating them. Germline V gives CDR1 LGHNT, CDR2 FRNRAP. There are 13 residues in the CDR3. Whole-study results and caveats: The study found that naive, central memory and Treg TCRB repertoires appeared more similar in patients than in healthy donors.

In this sample, this clone turned up a few times. Its antigen is not identified. This chain connects TRBV12-5 to TRBJ2-5, with a possible D match to TRBD2 (5 bases). This TCR was recovered from a woman under 40 in good health. Source material: central memory CD4+ T cells from blood. The CDR3, as DNA: TGTGCTAGTGGTCCTGGTAGCGTGGAGACCCAGTACTTC. Translated: CASGPGSVETQYF. The complete variable domain, with remaining parts taken from reference TRBV12-5 and TRBJ2-5, reads DARVTQTPRHKVTEMGQEVTMRCQPILGHNTVFWYRQTMMQGLELLAYFRNRAPLDDSGMPKDRFSAEMPDATLATLKIQPSEPRDSAVYFCASGPGSVETQYFGPGTRLLVL.